This passage covers 30 T cell receptor beta chains from one sample sequenced in a study of regulatory T cells in long-lasting Graves disease (dated by TCRdb to the early 2020s). The sample's time point, from its label and the paper: persistent/refractory GD, antithyroid drugs over 5 years with positive TRAb. For both TCR sequencing and RNA sequencing, RNA was extracted from PBMCs using TRIzol. The library was generated by multiplex PCR. These reads were obtained on an Illumina HiSeq 4000. iRepertoire HTBI primers and Arm-PCR amplification of CDR3 regions were used to construct TCR beta libraries. Clones were called with MiXCR by TCRdb after fastp trimmed the public reads at Q25, and only in-frame beta chains were retained. Every CDR3 protein is listed once, alongside the most common genes and DNA of its rows. In this sample the table shows 650,000 to 700,000 distinct CDR3 sequences, about 30% of which occur a single time. 40% to 55% of the sample is taken by the ten largest.

This material consisted of peripheral blood mononuclear cells (PBMCs), taken when the disease was refractory, from a patient treated with antithyroid drugs. The receptors originated from a female donor with Graves disease.

This clonotype has just a few counts. The chain carries TRBV6-2 or TRBV6-3 and TRBJ1-1, with 7 bases identical to TRBD1. V lost 1 base and J lost 4; bases outside the gene matches: 3. Germline CDR1 reads MNHEY; CDR2 reads SVGEGT. There are 14 residues in the CDR3. CDR3 sequence: CASSYFSGGTEAFF. The CDR3 coding sequence is TGTGCCAGCAGTTACTTCTCAGGGGGCACTGAAGCTTTCTTT.

This chain connects TRBV6-2 or TRBV6-3 to TRBJ1-5, with 7 bases aligning to TRBD1. J lost 6 bases, V lost 2 bases, and 7 bases had no gene match. This CDR3 region has 15 residues. Germline assignment: CDR1 MNHEY and CDR2 SVGEGT. The CDR3 loop is CASSYRAGGTQPQHF. The CDR3 DNA follows: TGTGCCAGCAGTTACAGGGCAGGGGGAACTCAGCCCCAGCATTTT.

CDR3 in DNA: TGCAGTGCTATGCCCCGGGACTTCTACGAGCAGTACTTC. The encoded protein is CSAMPRDFYEQYF. The rearrangement links TRBV20-1 to TRBJ2-7, with D perhaps matching TRBD2 (6 bases). The CDR3 spans 13 residues. Trimming stripped 4 bases from V and 3 bases from J, with 13 bases between. Germline CDR1 and CDR2: DFQATT and SNEGSKA (reference sequence).

This clonotype was seen a handful of times. The V gene is TRBV20-1, the J gene TRBJ1-1; no reliable D call. From germline, CDR1 is DFQATT and CDR2 SNEGSKA (reference sequence). CDR3 size: 15 residues. Trimming took off 0 bases at V and 0 bases at J, with 11 bases between the two ends. The CDR3 protein is CSARDLQTLNTEAFF. The CDR3 DNA reads as TGCAGTGCTAGAGATCTCCAGACCCTGAACACTGAAGCTTTCTTT.

Many counts were recorded for this clonotype. This rearrangement joins TRBV12-5 to TRBJ1-1, with a weak D call TRBD1 (6 bases). V lost 5 bases and J 1 base, leaving 11 bases between the germline ends. The CDR3 is 14 amino acids. Germline values: CDR1 LGHNT, CDR2 FRNRAP. The CDR3 loop is CASGAGQSNTEAFF. CDR3 DNA: TGTGCTAGTGGTGCCGGACAGTCGAACACTGAAGCTTTCTTT.

The gene calls are TRBV20-1 and TRBJ1-1; D not certain. The CDR3 runs 12 residues. Trimming pared 6 bases from V and 0 bases from J, leaving 8 bases between. Germline V gene sequence: CDR1 DFQATT, CDR2 SNEGSKA (reference sequence). CDR3 sequence: CSATQVNTEAFF. CDR3 DNA: TGCAGTGCAACCCAGGTGAACACTGAAGCTTTCTTT.

This clonotype was counted many times. Compared with germline, one end of the junction differs, possibly owing to a read error. The J gene is TRBJ1-2, the V gene TRBV5-1; no firm D call. Germline V gene sequence: CDR1 SGHRS, CDR2 YFSETQ. This CDR3 is 13 amino acids long. The CDR3 is CASSLEGNYGYTF. The DNA of the CDR3 is TGTGCCAGCAGCTTAGAGGGAAACTATGGCTACACCTTC.

The chain has TRBV5-4 and TRBJ2-7; 11 bases are shared with TRBD2. Per the germline V gene, CDR1 is SGHNT and CDR2 is YYREEE (reference sequence). After removal of 3 bases from V and 5 bases from J, the junction contained 4 bases not matched to a gene. This CDR3 spans 14 amino acids. In DNA form, the CDR3 reads TGTGCCAGCAGCTCGGGACTAGCGGAGAACGAGCAGTACTTC. Its translation: CASSSGLAENEQYF.

In this sample, this clonotype turned up many times. The chain combines TRBV10-3 with TRBJ1-2; D ambiguous. V was cut by 3 bases and J by 1 base, with 12 bases left in between. The length of the CDR3 is 15 residues. The germline V gene has CDR1 ENHRY and CDR2 SYGVKD. CDR3 nucleotides: TGTGCCATCAGTGATGTCGGCGGCTATAACTATGGCTACACCTTC. Its translation: CAISDVGGYNYGYTF.

This clonotype has just a few counts. The rearrangement uses TRBV24-1 and TRBJ1-5; D may be TRBD1 (6 bases). The CDR3 spans 17 residues. The germline CDR1 and CDR2 sequences are KGHDR and SFDVKD. V was cut by 2 bases and J by 10 bases, with 23 bases left in between. CDR3 region: CATSDSRTATDMSPQHF. As DNA, the CDR3 is TGTGCCACCAGTGATTCCAGGACAGCTACGGACATGAGCCCCCAGCATTTT.

Comment on this clonotype: The junction differs from germline at one of its ends, possibly a read error. The chain combines TRBV9 with TRBJ1-2; a weak D match, TRBD1 (5 bases). Germline V gene sequence: CDR1 SGDLS, CDR2 YYNGEE. This CDR3 spans 15 amino acids. The CDR3 loop reads CASSEDAGPNYGYAF. CDR3 sequence (DNA): TGTGCCAGCAGCGAAGACGCGGGACCTAACTATGGCTACGCCTTC. The entire variable domain, with the rest obtained from reference TRBV9 and TRBJ1-2, is as follows: DSGVTQTPKHLITATGQRVTLRCSPRSGDLSVYWYQQSLDQGLQFLIQYYNGEERAKGNILERFSAQQFPDLHSELNLSSLELGDSALYFCASSEDAGPNYGYAFGSGTRLTVV.

Note on this clonotype: One end of the junction varies from germline; a read error may be responsible. V is TRBV6-1 and J is TRBJ1-5; D possibly corresponds to TRBD1 (6 bases). This CDR3 contains 17 residues. Germline CDR1 is MNHNS and CDR2 is SASEGT. The CDR3 DNA follows: TGTACCAGCAGTGAAGGACAGTTCGGGTATAGCAATCAGCCCCAGCATTTT. Encoded protein: CTSSEGQFGYSNQPQHF.

This clonotype was picked up many times. V and J are TRBV6-2 or TRBV6-3 and TRBJ1-2; 7 positions agree with TRBD1. J gave up 2 bases and V 4 bases, and 4 bases lay outside the gene matches. CDR3 length equals 14 residues. CDR1 is MNHEY and CDR2 is SVGEGT in the germline V gene. CDR3 sequence: CASSLDRSNYGYTF. DNA of the CDR3: TGTGCCAGCAGTTTGGACAGGTCAAACTATGGCTACACCTTC.

As for this clonotype: At one of its ends the junction is not consistent with the germline gene, which may arise from a read error. The rearrangement uses TRBV5-1 and TRBJ1-1, with D perhaps matching TRBD1 (5 bases). Looked up from germline, CDR1 is SGHRS and CDR2 is YFSETQ. This CDR3 has 14 amino acids. CDR3 DNA sequence: TGTGCCAGCAGCTTAGTTTTGGGGGGCACTGAAGCTTTCTTT. Translation: CASSLVLGGTEAFF. The variable domain in full, with the rest retrieved from reference TRBV5-1 and TRBJ1-1, is KAGVTQTPRYLIKTRGQQVTLSCSPISGHRSVSWYQQTPGQGLQFLFEYFSETQRNKGNFPGRFSGRQFSNSRSEMNVSTLELGDSALYLCASSLVLGGTEAFFGQGTRLTVV.

A few counts support this clonotype. The genes are TRBV12-3 or TRBV12-4 and TRBJ2-7, with 11 nucleotides matching TRBD2. There are 20 residues in the CDR3. V was clipped by 5 bases and J by 0 bases; unmatched bases: 18. The chain's CDR3 is CASSPSVQGLAVKNSYEQYF. In DNA form, the CDR3 reads TGTGCCAGCAGTCCTTCGGTTCAGGGACTAGCGGTGAAAAACTCCTACGAGCAGTACTTC.

The rearrangement joins TRBV28 to TRBJ2-7; D is ambiguous. The CDR3 is 12 amino acids. The V and J ends lost 4 bases and 9 bases respectively, with 13 bases between them. Germline loops: CDR1 MDHEN, CDR2 SYDVKM. In DNA, the CDR3 is TGTGCCAGCAGTTCCGGGCCTTCCGGGCAGTACTTC. It specifies CASSSGPSGQYF.

The chain links TRBV5-1 to TRBJ1-1; D is uncertain. The V and J ends lost 4 bases and 8 bases respectively, with 12 bases between them. The V gene's germline CDR1 is SGHRS and CDR2 YFSETQ. CDR3 length equals 12 residues. The CDR3 DNA is TGCGCCAGCAGCGTGAACAAGATGGAAGCTTTCTTT. Protein product: CASSVNKMEAFF. The whole variable domain, remainder taken from reference TRBV5-1 and TRBJ1-1, is KAGVTQTPRYLIKTRGQQVTLSCSPISGHRSVSWYQQTPGQGLQFLFEYFSETQRNKGNFPGRFSGRQFSNSRSEMNVSTLELGDSALYLCASSVNKMEAFFGQGTRLTVV.

This clonotype was observed many times. The rearrangement joins TRBV6-1 to TRBJ1-2; TRBD1 agrees at 12 bases. V shed 7 bases and J 8 bases; nucleotides not matched to a gene: 8. Per germline, CDR1 MNHNS and CDR2 SASEGT. The CDR3 spans 14 residues. The CDR3 loop is CASTPGQGARGYTF. The CDR3 coding sequence is TGTGCCAGCACACCGGGACAGGGGGCGCGAGGCTACACCTTC.

At least ten counts were recorded for this clonotype. The rearrangement uses TRBV10-3 and TRBJ1-2; 8 bases agree with TRBD1. The CDR3 is 13 residues long. The ends lost 6 bases at V and 4 bases at J; junction bases unmatched: 4. CDR1 is ENHRY, CDR2 SYGVKD, per germline. The CDR3 is CAISPGQAYGYTF. DNA of the CDR3: TGTGCCATCAGCCCGGGACAGGCCTATGGCTACACCTTC.

The V gene is TRBV12-5, the J gene TRBJ1-4, with D unclear. CDR1 and CDR2 (germline): LGHNT, FRNRAP. V was pared by 1 base and J by 8 bases, with 2 bases between. CDR3 length: 11 residues. As DNA, the CDR3 is TGTGCTAGTGGTTTGGAAGAAAAACTGTTTTTT. Translated, it gives CASGLEEKLFF.

The chain carries TRBV7-2 and TRBJ1-3; 7 nucleotides match TRBD1. V lost 4 bases to trimming and J lost 4 bases; unmatched junction nucleotides: 13. This CDR3 is built from 17 residues. Germline CDR1 SGHTA, CDR2 FQGNSA. CDR3 DNA: TGTGCCAGCAGCTCCCGACAGGGAATGTCAGGAGGAAACACCATATATTTT. This encodes CASSSRQGMSGGNTIYF.

A remark on this clonotype: At one of its ends the junction is not consistent with the germline gene, which may arise from a read error. V usage is TRBV5-4 and J usage is TRBJ1-2, with 9 bases that match TRBD1. The CDR3 totals 17 residues. CDR1 is SGHNT and CDR2 is YYREEE in the germline V gene (reference sequence). The CDR3 region has the DNA TGTGCCAGCAGCCCTGGGGACAGGGTTATCTCTAACTATGGCTGCACCTTC. It yields the protein CASSPGDRVISNYGCTF.

This clonotype was picked up a small number of times. V is TRBV10-3 and J is TRBJ1-5; D is perhaps TRBD1 (6 bases). The V gene's germline CDR1 is ENHRY and CDR2 SYGVKD. The CDR3 runs 15 residues. V was trimmed by 8 bases and J by 2 bases, leaving 16 bases between them. The CDR3: CAISEQGPGNQPQHF. The CDR3 DNA reads as TGTGCCATCTCCGAACAGGGACCTGGCAATCAGCCCCAGCATTTT.

This chain joins TRBV18 and TRBJ2-5; 14 positions agree with TRBD2. The ends lost 5 bases at V and 1 base at J; junction bases unmatched: 9. The CDR3 spans 18 residues. The germline gives CDR1 KGHSH, CDR2 LQKENI. In nucleotides, the CDR3 is TGTGCCAGCTCATCCAGGACTAGCGGGAGGACGTCCCAAGAGACCCAGTACTTC. It codes for CASSSRTSGRTSQETQYF.

This clonotype was seen only a few times. This rearrangement joins TRBV25-1 to TRBJ1-1; tentative D call: TRBD1 (6 bases). There are 12 residues in the CDR3. Germline V CDR1 and CDR2: MGHDK, SYGVNS. The germline V and J ends were trimmed by 3 bases and 8 bases, with 10 bases remaining between them. DNA of the CDR3: TGTGCCAGCAGTGATTTGAGGGGGGAAGCTTTCTTT. Amino acid sequence: CASSDLRGEAFF.

This clonotype has a handful of counts. The chain joins TRBV11-2 to TRBJ2-5; a weak D match, TRBD2 (5 bases). Germline CDR1 and CDR2: SGHAT and FQNNGV. The germline V and J ends were trimmed by 3 bases and 2 bases, with 10 bases remaining between them. This CDR3 is 14 amino acids long. The CDR3 DNA sequence: TGTGCCAGCAGCTTTCTTCCGGGGCAAGAGACCCAGTACTTC. As protein: CASSFLPGQETQYF.

J is TRBJ2-7 and V is TRBV10-3; TRBD2 matches at 8 bases. Germline lookup yields CDR1 ENHRY and CDR2 SYGVKD. The CDR3 contains 14 residues. The V segment lost 4 bases and the J segment 0 bases; nucleotides outside the gene matches: 2. CDR3 sequence reads: CAISGTSGSYEQYF. DNA for the CDR3: TGTGCCATCAGTGGTACTAGCGGCTCCTACGAGCAGTACTTC.

A note on this clonotype: It may be a read error: a sequence one base away is much more abundant. V usage is TRBV29-1 and J usage is TRBJ1-2; 8 nucleotides match TRBD1. The germline V gene has CDR1 SQVTM and CDR2 ANQGSEA. The CDR3 is 15 residues long. CDR3 nucleotide sequence: TGCAGCGTTGAGACCCACCTGACAGGGGCCTATGACTACACCTTC. It yields the protein CSVETHLTGAYDYTF.

There are a few counts of this clonotype. The chain carries TRBV6-5 and TRBJ1-5; perhaps TRBD1 as D (5 bases). There are 14 residues in the CDR3. The ends were cut back, 2 bases at V and 9 bases at J, with 14 bases in the middle. CDR1 and CDR2 (germline): MNHEY, SVGAGI. CDR3 amino acids: CASSYRDPGAPQHF. The CDR3 nucleotides read TGTGCCAGCAGTTACAGGGACCCCGGGGCGCCCCAGCATTTT.

In its sample, this clonotype was seen a few times. The rearrangement joins TRBV20-1 to TRBJ1-2; D call uncertain. The CDR3 is 12 residues long. Germline V CDR1 and CDR2: DFQATT, SNEGSKA (reference sequence). Trimming pared 4 bases from V and 8 bases from J, leaving 14 bases between. CDR3 bases: TGCAGTGCTACAGTAGGGCCCTGGGGCTACACCTTC. Its translation: CSATVGPWGYTF.